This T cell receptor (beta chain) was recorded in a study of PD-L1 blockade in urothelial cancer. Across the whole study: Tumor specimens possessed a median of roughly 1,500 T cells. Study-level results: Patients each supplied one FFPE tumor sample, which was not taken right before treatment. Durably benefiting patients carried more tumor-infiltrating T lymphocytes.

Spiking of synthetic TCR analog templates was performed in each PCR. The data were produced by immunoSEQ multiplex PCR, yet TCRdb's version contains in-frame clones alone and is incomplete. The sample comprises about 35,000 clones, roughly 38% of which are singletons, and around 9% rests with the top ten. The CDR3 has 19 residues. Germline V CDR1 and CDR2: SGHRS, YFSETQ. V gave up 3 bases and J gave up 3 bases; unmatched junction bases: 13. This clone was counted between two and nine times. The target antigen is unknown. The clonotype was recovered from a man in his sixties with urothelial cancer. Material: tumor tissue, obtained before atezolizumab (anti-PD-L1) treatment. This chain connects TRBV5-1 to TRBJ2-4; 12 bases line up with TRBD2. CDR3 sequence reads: CASSWGTSGGTLGKNIQYF. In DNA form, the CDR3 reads TGCGCCAGCAGCTGGGGAACTAGCGGGGGGACCCTGGGCAAAAACATTCAGTACTTC. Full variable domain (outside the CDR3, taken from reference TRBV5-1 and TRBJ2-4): KAGVTQTPRYLIKTRGQQVTLSCSPISGHRSVSWYQQTPGQGLQFLFEYFSETQRNKGNFPGRFSGRQFSNSRSEMNVSTLELGDSALYLCASSWGTSGGTLGKNIQYFGAGTRLSVL.